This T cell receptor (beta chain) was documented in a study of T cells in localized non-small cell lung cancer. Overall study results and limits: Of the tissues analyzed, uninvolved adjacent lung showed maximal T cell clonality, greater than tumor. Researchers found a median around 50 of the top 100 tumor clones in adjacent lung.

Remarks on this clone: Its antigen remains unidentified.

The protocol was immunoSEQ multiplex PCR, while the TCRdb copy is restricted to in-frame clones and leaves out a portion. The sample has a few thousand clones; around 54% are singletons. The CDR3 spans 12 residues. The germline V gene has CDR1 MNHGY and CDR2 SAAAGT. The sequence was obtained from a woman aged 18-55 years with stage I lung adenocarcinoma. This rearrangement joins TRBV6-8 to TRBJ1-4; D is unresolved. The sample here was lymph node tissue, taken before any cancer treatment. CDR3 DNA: TGTGCGAGCGCGGGCACTGAAGAAAAACTGTTTTTT. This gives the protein CASAGTEEKLFF.